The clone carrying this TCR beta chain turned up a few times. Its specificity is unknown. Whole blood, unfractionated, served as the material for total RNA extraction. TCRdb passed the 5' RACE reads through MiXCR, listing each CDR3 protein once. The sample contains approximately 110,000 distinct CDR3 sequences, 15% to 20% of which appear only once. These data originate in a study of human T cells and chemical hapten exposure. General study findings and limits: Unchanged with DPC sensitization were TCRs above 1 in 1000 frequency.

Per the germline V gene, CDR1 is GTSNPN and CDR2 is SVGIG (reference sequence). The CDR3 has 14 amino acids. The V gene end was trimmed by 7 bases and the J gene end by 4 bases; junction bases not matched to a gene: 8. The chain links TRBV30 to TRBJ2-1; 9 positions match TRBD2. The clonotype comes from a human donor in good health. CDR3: CAFELTSGYNEQFF. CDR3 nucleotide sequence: TGTGCCTTCGAATTGACTAGCGGTTACAATGAGCAGTTCTTC.